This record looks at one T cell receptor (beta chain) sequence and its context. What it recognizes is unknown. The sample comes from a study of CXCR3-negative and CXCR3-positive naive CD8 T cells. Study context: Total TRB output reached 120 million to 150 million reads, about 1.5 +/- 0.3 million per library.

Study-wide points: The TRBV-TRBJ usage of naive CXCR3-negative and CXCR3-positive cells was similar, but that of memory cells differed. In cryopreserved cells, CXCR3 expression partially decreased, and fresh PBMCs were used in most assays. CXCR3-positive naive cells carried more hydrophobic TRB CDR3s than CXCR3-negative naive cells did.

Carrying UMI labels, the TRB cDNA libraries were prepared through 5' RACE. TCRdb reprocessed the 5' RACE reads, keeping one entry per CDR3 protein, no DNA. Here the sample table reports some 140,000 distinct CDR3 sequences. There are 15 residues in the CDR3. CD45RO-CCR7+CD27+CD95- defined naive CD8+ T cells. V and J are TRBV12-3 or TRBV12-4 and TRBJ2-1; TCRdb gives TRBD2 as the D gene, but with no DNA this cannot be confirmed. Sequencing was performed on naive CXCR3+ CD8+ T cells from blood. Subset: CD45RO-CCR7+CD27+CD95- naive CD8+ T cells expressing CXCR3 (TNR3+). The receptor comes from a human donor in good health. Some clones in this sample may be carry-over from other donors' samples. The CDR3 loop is CASSLGSSGRNEQFF.